The 18 T cell receptor beta chains listed next were all sequenced from one sample in a study of T cells in Graves' hyperthyroidism and ophthalmopathy. The investigators amplified TCR beta CDR3 regions from RNA transcripts. The TCR CDR3 first-round RT-PCR relied on the HTBI primer set. In TCRdb, the multiplex PCR reads were re-called with MiXCR into one record per CDR3 protein. The profile shows approximately 480,000 distinct CDR3 sequences, less than 25% of them singletons. Input material: blood. All receptors come from a man younger than 35 with Graves' hyperthyroidism.

DNA for the CDR3: TGCAGTGCTAGAGATCCCCGGACTGGGGCCAACGTCCTGACTTTC. It encodes CSARDPRTGANVLTF. The chain uses TRBV20-1 and TRBJ2-6; no clear D. Looked up from germline, CDR1 is DFQATT and CDR2 is SNEGSKA (reference sequence). Between the trimmed V and J ends, which lost 0 bases and 2 bases, there was a span of 8 bases. The CDR3 spans 15 residues.

This clonotype was detected many times. The V and J genes are TRBV11-2 and TRBJ1-5; perhaps TRBD1 as D (6 bases). The CDR3 is 12 residues long. V was pared by 1 base and J by 9 bases, with 7 bases between. The germline V gene has CDR1 SGHAT and CDR2 FQNNGV. CDR3 protein: CASSLGGGPQHF. The CDR3 DNA sequence: TGTGCCAGCAGCTTAGGAGGGGGGCCCCAGCATTTT.

The genes are TRBV28 and TRBJ2-3; 8 bases line up with TRBD1. CDR1 and CDR2 (germline): MDHEN, SYDVKM. The CDR3 length is 15 residues. The trim removed 6 bases at V and 5 bases at J, leaving 10 bases unmatched. This chain's CDR3 is CASSHGQGWGDTQYF. CDR3 bases: TGTGCCAGCAGCCATGGACAGGGATGGGGAGATACGCAGTATTTT.

This clonotype was picked up many times. The DNA for the CDR3 is TGTGCCAGCAGTGACCCCTCGGGACAGGGCTCCCTATCTGGGGCCAACGTCCTGACTTTC. Amino acids: CASSDPSGQGSLSGANVLTF. The chain couples TRBV6-4 to TRBJ2-6, with 9 bases fitting TRBD1. The CDR3 is 20 amino acids. Unmatched junction bases numbered 12, after V lost 2 bases and J lost 1 base. CDR1 is MRHNA, CDR2 SNTAGT, per germline.

CDR3 sequence (DNA): TGTGCCAGCAGTTACAGGCAGGGGTATTCACCCCTCCACTTT. Translated: CASSYRQGYSPLHF. This chain links TRBV12-3 or TRBV12-4 with TRBJ1-6; D might be TRBD1 (6 bases). Trimming cost V 4 bases and J 8 bases, with 12 bases left between them. There are 14 residues in the CDR3.

This clonotype was detected many times. The rearrangement uses TRBV20-1 and TRBJ2-7; a possible D gene is TRBD1 (5 bases). This CDR3 has 13 amino acids. V lost 5 bases and J lost 0, with 11 bases in between. Germline-derived CDR1 and CDR2 are DFQATT and SNEGSKA (reference sequence). CDR3 in DNA: TGCAGTGCTGCCCAGGGCTCCTCCTACGAGCAGTACTTC. This encodes CSAAQGSSYEQYF.

The chain is built from TRBV19 and TRBJ2-7; D is unclear. V shed 3 bases and J shed 5 bases, with 8 bases lying between them. Germline V gene data show CDR1 as LNHDA and CDR2 as SQIVND (reference sequence). This CDR3 has 12 amino acids. This CDR3 is CASSMGPNEQYF. The DNA for the CDR3 is TGTGCCAGTAGTATGGGTCCGAACGAGCAGTACTTC.

This clonotype was counted a few times. This chain uses TRBV6-5 with TRBJ2-5; 10 nucleotides line up with TRBD2. V shed 0 bases and J 5 bases; nucleotides not matched to a gene: 9. The CDR3 is made up of 17 amino acids. The germline V gene has CDR1 MNHEY and CDR2 SVGAGI. CDR3 amino acids: CASSYSKLAGARETQYF. The CDR3 nucleotides read TGTGCCAGCAGTTACTCGAAGCTAGCGGGGGCCAGGGAGACCCAGTACTTC.

In its sample, this clonotype was seen many times. The chain has TRBV27 and TRBJ1-2; 7 bases map to TRBD1. Germline CDR1 reads MNHEY; CDR2 reads SMNVEV (reference sequence). Germline trimming cut 6 bases from V and 1 base from J; bases unmatched to any gene: 5. The CDR3 totals 14 residues. The CDR3 is CASRGTVFNYGYTF. The CDR3 bases are TGTGCCAGCAGGGGGACAGTTTTTAACTATGGCTACACCTTC.

The rearrangement links TRBV25-1 to TRBJ2-7, with 9 bases that match TRBD1. This CDR3 is built from 16 residues. Germline V lookup: CDR1 MGHDK, CDR2 SYGVNS. J was trimmed by 3 bases and V by 4 bases; bases with no gene match: 10. The CDR3, as DNA: TGTGCCAGCAGTGCTCACCGACAGGGGGTCTTCTACGAGCAGTACTTC. This encodes CASSAHRQGVFYEQYF.

This clonotype was picked up many times. J is TRBJ1-2 and V is TRBV29-1; 8 bases line up with TRBD1. This CDR3 region has 11 residues. V shed 6 bases and J 6 bases; nucleotides not matched to a gene: 3. Germline CDR1 is SQVTM and CDR2 is ANQGSEA. DNA of the CDR3: TGCAGCGTCCAGGGGGCGCATGGCTACACCTTC. It translates to CSVQGAHGYTF.

This clonotype has ten or more counts. The genes are TRBV6-2 or TRBV6-3 and TRBJ2-5; D is unclear. The CDR3 contains 11 residues. V lost 5 bases and J lost 7, with 8 bases in between. The germline gives CDR1 MNHEY, CDR2 SVGEGT. CDR3 in amino acids: CASSDFGTQYF. CDR3 coding DNA: TGTGCCAGCAGTGATTTCGGGACCCAGTACTTC.

The table lists this clonotype with many counts. This chain connects TRBV7-9 to TRBJ1-1, with D maybe TRBD1 (6 bases). Trimming pared 1 base from V and 8 bases from J, leaving 11 bases between. The CDR3 extends over 13 amino acids. Germline values: CDR1 SEHNR, CDR2 FQNEAQ (reference sequence). The CDR3 loop is CASSLVGALEAFF. CDR3 in DNA: TGTGCCAGCAGCTTAGTGGGGGCGTTAGAAGCTTTCTTT.

V is TRBV24-1 and J is TRBJ1-5; D remains unclear. This CDR3 has 14 amino acids. V was cut by 4 bases and J by 2 bases, with 8 bases left in between. In germline, CDR1 is KGHDR, CDR2 SFDVKD. As DNA, the CDR3 is TGTGCCACCAGTGACTTCGCCGGCAATCAGCCCCAGCATTTT. Encoded protein: CATSDFAGNQPQHF.

This clonotype has a count of ten or more. V gene TRBV19 combines with J gene TRBJ1-1; the match to TRBD1 covers 8 bases. J lost 2 bases, V lost 6 bases, and 11 bases had no gene match. CDR1 is LNHDA, CDR2 SQIVND, per germline (reference sequence). This CDR3 comprises 16 residues. The CDR3 sequence: CASRKRQGALNTEAFF. CDR3 coding DNA: TGTGCCAGTAGGAAGAGGCAGGGGGCCTTAAACACTGAAGCTTTCTTT.

This clonotype was counted ten times or more. The J gene is TRBJ2-5, the V gene TRBV14, with D unresolved. This CDR3 has 12 residues. Germline CDR1 SGHDN, CDR2 FVKESK. The V end was cut by 3 bases, the J end by 7 bases, with 9 bases between. CDR3: CASSHPRGTQYF. The CDR3 nucleotides read TGTGCCAGCAGCCATCCTCGTGGGACCCAGTACTTC.

This clonotype was detected many times. V is TRBV12-5 and J is TRBJ1-5, with 7 bases matching TRBD1. Trimming at V came to 6 bases and at J to 4 bases, leaving 6 bases not matched to a gene. Germline V gene lookup returns CDR1 LGHNT and CDR2 FRNRAP. The CDR3 contains 14 residues. The CDR3 protein is CASGTGQQNQPQHF. The DNA for the CDR3 is TGTGCTAGTGGCACGGGACAGCAAAATCAGCCCCAGCATTTT.

As for this clonotype: A read error may explain this, as a much larger clone is one base away. The rearrangement uses TRBV9 and TRBJ1-1; D unresolved. V was trimmed by 0 bases and J by 1 base, leaving 4 bases between them. Germline CDR1 reads SGDLS; CDR2 reads YYNGEE. The CDR3 runs to 13 residues. CDR3 sequence reads: CASSVVPNTEAFF. The CDR3 DNA reads TGTGCCAGCAGCGTAGTCCCGAACACTGAAGCTTTCTTT.